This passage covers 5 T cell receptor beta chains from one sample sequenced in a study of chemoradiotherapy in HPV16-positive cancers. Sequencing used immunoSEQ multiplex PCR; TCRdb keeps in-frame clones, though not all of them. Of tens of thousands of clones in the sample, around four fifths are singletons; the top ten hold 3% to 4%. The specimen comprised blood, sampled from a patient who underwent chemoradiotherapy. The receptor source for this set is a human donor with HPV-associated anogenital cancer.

The CDR3 region is CASTFGQGGSYEQYF. Written as DNA, the CDR3 is TGCGCCAGCACTTTTGGACAGGGCGGGTCCTACGAGCAGTACTTC. The rearrangement links TRBV5-1 to TRBJ2-7; 8 bases agree with TRBD1. The germline gives CDR1 SGHRS, CDR2 YFSETQ. The CDR3 is 15 amino acids. The ends lost 6 bases at V and 1 base at J; junction bases unmatched: 9.

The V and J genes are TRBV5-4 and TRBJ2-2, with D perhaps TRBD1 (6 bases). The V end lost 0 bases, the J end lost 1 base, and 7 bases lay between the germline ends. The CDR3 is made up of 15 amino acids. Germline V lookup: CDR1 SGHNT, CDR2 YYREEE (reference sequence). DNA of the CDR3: TGTGCCAGCAGCTTGGACAGGGTGAACACCGGGGAGCTGTTTTTT. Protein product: CASSLDRVNTGELFF. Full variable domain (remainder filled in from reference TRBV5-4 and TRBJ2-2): ETGVTQSPTHLIKTRGQQVTLRCSSQSGHNTVSWYQQALGQGPQFIFQYYREEENGRGNFPPRFSGLQFPNYSSELNVNALELDDSALYLCASSLDRVNTGELFFGEGSRLTVL.

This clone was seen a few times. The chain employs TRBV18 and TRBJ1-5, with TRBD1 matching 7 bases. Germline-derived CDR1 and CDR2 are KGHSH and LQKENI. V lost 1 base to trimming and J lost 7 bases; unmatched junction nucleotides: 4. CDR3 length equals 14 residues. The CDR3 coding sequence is TGTGCCAGCTCACCACAGGGGGCAGAGCAGCCCCAGCATTTT. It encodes CASSPQGAEQPQHF.

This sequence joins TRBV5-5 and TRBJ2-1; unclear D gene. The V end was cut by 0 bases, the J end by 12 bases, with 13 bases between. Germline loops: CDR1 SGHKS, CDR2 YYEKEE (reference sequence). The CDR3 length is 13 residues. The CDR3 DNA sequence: TGTGCCAGCAGCTTGGGATTGACCAACCTGCAGTTCTTC. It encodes CASSLGLTNLQFF.

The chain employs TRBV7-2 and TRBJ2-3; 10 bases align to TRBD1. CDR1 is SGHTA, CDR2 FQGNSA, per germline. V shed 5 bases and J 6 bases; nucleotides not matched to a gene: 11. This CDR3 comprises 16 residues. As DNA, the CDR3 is TGTGCCAGCAGCCCCATGGGGACAGGGGCAGTGGATACGCAGTATTTT. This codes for CASSPMGTGAVDTQYF.